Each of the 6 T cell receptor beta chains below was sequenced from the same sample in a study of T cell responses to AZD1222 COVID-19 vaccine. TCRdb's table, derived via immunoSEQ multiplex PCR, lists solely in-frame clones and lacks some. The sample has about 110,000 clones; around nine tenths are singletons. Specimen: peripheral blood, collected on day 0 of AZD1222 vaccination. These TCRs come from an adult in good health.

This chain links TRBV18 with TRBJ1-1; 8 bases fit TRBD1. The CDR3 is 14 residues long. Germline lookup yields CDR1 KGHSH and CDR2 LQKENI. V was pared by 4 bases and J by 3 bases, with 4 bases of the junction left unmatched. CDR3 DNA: TGTGCCAGCTCACGGAAACAGGGGGACACTGAAGCTTTCTTT. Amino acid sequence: CASSRKQGDTEAFF.

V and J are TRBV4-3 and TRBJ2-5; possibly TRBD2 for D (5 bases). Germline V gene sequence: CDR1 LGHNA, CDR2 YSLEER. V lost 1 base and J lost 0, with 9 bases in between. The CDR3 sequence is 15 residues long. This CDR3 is CASSQGWRYQETQYF. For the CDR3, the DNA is TGCGCCAGCAGCCAAGGTTGGAGGTACCAAGAGACCCAGTACTTC.

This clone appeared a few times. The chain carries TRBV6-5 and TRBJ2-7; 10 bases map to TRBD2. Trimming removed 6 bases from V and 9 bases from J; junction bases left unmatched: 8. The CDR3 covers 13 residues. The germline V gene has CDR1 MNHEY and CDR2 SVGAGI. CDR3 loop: CASRSGTSDRQYF. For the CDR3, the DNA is TGTGCCAGCAGGTCCGGGACTAGCGATCGGCAGTACTTC.

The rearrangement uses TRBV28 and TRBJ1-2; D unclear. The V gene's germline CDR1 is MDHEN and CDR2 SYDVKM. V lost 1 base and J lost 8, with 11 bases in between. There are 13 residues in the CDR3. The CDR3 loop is CASSLFGFGGYTF. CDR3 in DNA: TGTGCCAGCAGTTTATTTGGGTTTGGAGGCTACACCTTC.

This CDR3 reads CASSTQGAGETQYF. CDR3 bases: TGTGCCAGTAGTACTCAGGGGGCCGGGGAGACCCAGTACTTC. This chain connects TRBV19 to TRBJ2-5; 8 nucleotides match TRBD1. CDR1 and CDR2 from the germline V gene are LNHDA and SQIVND (reference sequence). This CDR3 contains 14 residues. The V gene end was trimmed by 4 bases and the J gene end by 5 bases; junction bases not matched to a gene: 6.

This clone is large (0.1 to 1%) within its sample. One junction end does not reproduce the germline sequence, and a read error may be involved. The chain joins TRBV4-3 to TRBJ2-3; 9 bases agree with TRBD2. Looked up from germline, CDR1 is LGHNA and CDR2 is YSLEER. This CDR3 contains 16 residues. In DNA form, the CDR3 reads TGCGCCAGCAGCCAAGAACCCCCTCTAGCGGGGCTCGAGAGGCATTTT. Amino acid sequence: CASSQEPPLAGLERHF.